This T cell receptor beta chain was captured in a study of control samples from healthy donors and cancer patients. TCRdb's table, derived via immunoSEQ multiplex PCR, lists solely in-frame clones and lacks some. The table includes tens of thousands of clones, about four fifths detected once. Trimming took 4 bases from V and 4 from J, leaving 14 bases between them. The CDR3 loop spans 14 amino acids. The germline gives CDR1 SGHRS, CDR2 YFSETQ. V usage is TRBV5-1 and J usage is TRBJ1-2; tentatively, D is TRBD1 (6 bases). This clonotype was sampled from a man between 65 and 85 years old with lung cancer. What was sequenced was PBMCs. The CDR3: CASSAAGTRYGYTF. DNA for the CDR3: TGCGCCAGCAGCGCGGCCGGGACACGCTATGGCTACACCTTC.